This T cell receptor (beta chain) was retrieved from a study of shared T cell receptors in the human thymus. Produced via immunoSEQ multiplex PCR; TCRdb's table is partial and in-frame only. Of about 540,000 clones listed, 70% to 80% are singletons. This clone was seen a single time. The V and J ends lost 5 bases and 3 bases, in that order; junction bases with no gene match: 12. The CDR3 spans 17 residues. Germline V lookup: CDR1 SGHNT, CDR2 YENEEA. This sample was shared with a second study, whose subject was human thymus T cells.

The specimen sequenced was thymocytes. The source of this sequence is a boy in the first two years of life with a congenital heart defect. The rearrangement links TRBV11-3 to TRBJ2-3; TRBD2 agrees at 9 bases. The CDR3 loop reads CASSRGGAGGRTDTQYF. The CDR3 DNA sequence: TGTGCCAGCAGCCGCGGGGGGGCAGGCGGGAGAACAGATACGCAGTATTTT.